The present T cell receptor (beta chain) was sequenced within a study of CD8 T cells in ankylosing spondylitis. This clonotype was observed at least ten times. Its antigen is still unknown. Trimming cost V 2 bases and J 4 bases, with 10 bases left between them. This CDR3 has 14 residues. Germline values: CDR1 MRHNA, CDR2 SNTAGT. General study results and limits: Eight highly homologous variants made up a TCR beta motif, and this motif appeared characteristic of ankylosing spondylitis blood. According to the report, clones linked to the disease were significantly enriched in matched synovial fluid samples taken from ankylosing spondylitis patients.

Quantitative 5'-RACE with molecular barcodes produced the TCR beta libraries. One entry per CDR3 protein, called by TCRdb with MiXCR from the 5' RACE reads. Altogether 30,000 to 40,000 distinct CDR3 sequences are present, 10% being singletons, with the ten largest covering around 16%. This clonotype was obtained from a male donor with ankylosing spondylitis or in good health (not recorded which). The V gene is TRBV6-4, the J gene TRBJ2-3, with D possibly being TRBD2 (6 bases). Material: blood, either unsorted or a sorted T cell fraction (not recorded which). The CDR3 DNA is TGTGCCAGCAGTGACGGCCGGGACTCAGATACGCAGTATTTT. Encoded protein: CASSDGRDSDTQYF.